These T cell receptor beta chains were read from a single sample in a study of OX40 agonist ivuxolimab in advanced cancers. This table comes from immunoSEQ multiplex PCR, and its TCRdb copy is limited to in-frame clones, with some not included. Counted here are 60,000 to 90,000 clones, 90% occurring once; the ten biggest clones make up over 0.3%. Source: CD4+ or CD8+ T cells sorted from blood, taken in a trial of the OX40 agonist ivuxolimab. The source is an adult with an advanced solid tumor such as melanoma, head and neck, liver or kidney cancer. Both conserved end residues are part of each CDR3. The order of the fields is J gene, V gene, D gene, CDR3 length, clone size, CDR3 protein, CDR3 DNA. D genes are given only for firm matches. Only some rows state a clone size, as once, few, many or a class for expanded clones.

TRBJ2-1 TRBV7-9 TRBD2 17 few CASSLSLSASGRNEQFF TGTGCCAGCAGCTTATCATTGTCGGCTAGCGGTCGCAATGAGCAGTTCTTC
TRBJ2-1 TRBV15 TRBD2 16 . CATSSTGTSGFNEQFF TGTGCCACCAGCAGTACCGGGACTAGCGGGTTCAATGAGCAGTTCTTC
TRBJ1-4 TRBV5-1 . 14 . CASSLQTGHEKLFF TGCGCCAGCAGCTTGCAAACAGGGCATGAAAAACTGTTTTTT
TRBJ2-7 TRBV6-1 . 11 . CASSEQYEQYF TGTGCCAGCAGTGAACAATACGAGCAGTACTTC
TRBJ2-7 TRBV28 TRBD2 17 . CASSRSGLGGSSYEQYF TGTGCCAGCAGCCGCTCTGGTTTGGGGGGGAGCTCCTACGAGCAGTACTTC
TRBJ2-1 TRBV19 . 15 once CASSMGGAGINEQFF TGTGCCAGTAGTATGGGGGGAGCAGGGATTAATGAGCAGTTCTTC
TRBJ1-2 TRBV9 . 15 . CASSVGTEPNYGYTF TGTGCCAGCAGCGTAGGGACAGAACCAAACTATGGCTACACCTTC
TRBJ2-2 TRBV7-2 . 15 . CASSKGGFITGELFF TGTGCCAGCAGCAAAGGGGGTTTTATCACCGGGGAGCTGTTTTTT
TRBJ2-2 TRBV6-5 TRBD2 14 . CASSYGGGRRELFF TGTGCCAGCAGTTACGGCGGGGGTCGGAGGGAGCTGTTTTTT
TRBJ1-4 TRBV30 . 16 . CAWSPGLARGNEKLFF TGTGCCTGGAGCCCAGGCCTCGCTCGGGGTAATGAAAAACTGTTTTTT
TRBJ2-7 TRBV19 . 14 . CASSITGVSYEQYF TGTGCCAGTAGTATAACGGGGGTCTCCTACGAGCAGTACTTC
TRBJ2-7 TRBV6-6 . 11 . CASSYSHEQYF TGTGCCAGCAGTTACTCCCACGAGCAGTACTTC
TRBJ1-2 TRBV19 TRBD1 13 . CASSQGQGNGYTF TGTGCCAGTAGTCAAGGACAGGGAAATGGCTACACCTTC
TRBJ1-4 TRBV6-6 . 13 . CASVDGTNEKLFF TGTGCCAGCGTCGACGGTACTAATGAAAAACTGTTTTTT
TRBJ2-7 TRBV6-1 TRBD2 19 . CAGSETLLAGDRPSYEQYF TGTGCCGGCAGTGAAACGTTGCTAGCGGGAGATCGACCTTCCTACGAGCAGTACTTC
TRBJ1-1 TRBV5-4 . 13 . CASSLDSSTEAFF TGTGCCAGCAGCTTGGATTCGAGCACTGAAGCTTTCTTT
TRBJ1-4 TRBV5-1 . 15 . CASSTAHATNEKLFF TGCGCCAGCAGCACCGCTCATGCAACTAATGAAAAACTGTTTTTT
TRBJ2-7 TRBV7-2 . 13 . CASSDRDGYEQYF TGTGCCAGCAGCGACCGGGACGGCTACGAGCAGTACTTC
TRBJ1-1 TRBV6-5 . 13 . CASRGHMNTEAFF TGTGCCAGCAGGGGGCACATGAACACTGAAGCTTTCTTT
TRBJ1-2 TRBV9 . 14 . CASSPGKGLEGYTF TGTGCCAGCAGCCCCGGCAAGGGTCTGGAGGGCTACACCTTC
TRBJ1-2 TRBV6-6 . 14 . CASSPGARNYGYTF TGTGCCAGCTCTCCAGGGGCCCGCAACTATGGCTACACCTTC
TRBJ2-5 TRBV5-4 . 15 . CASSRAGAGQETQYF TGTGCCAGCAGCCGCGCAGGGGCTGGGCAAGAGACCCAGTACTTC
TRBJ1-1 TRBV6-5 . 14 once CASSSSQGRTEAFF TGTGCCAGCAGTTCTTCACAGGGTCGAACTGAAGCTTTCTTT
TRBJ2-7 TRBV15 TRBD1 15 . CATSRSQGGVHEQYF TGTGCCACCAGCCGCTCACAGGGGGGTGTCCACGAGCAGTACTTC
TRBJ2-1 TRBV7-2 . 14 . CASSPNTEGLRKFF TGTGCCAGCAGCCCAAACACGGAGGGTCTCCGGAAGTTCTTC
TRBJ2-7 TRBV5-4 . 14 . CASSAGPSLYEQYF TGTGCCAGCAGCGCGGGACCGTCTCTCTACGAGCAGTACTTC
TRBJ2-1 TRBV30 . 18 . CAWSVPEGTGMRYNEQFF TGTGCCTGGAGTGTACCTGAAGGCACAGGGATGCGGTACAATGAGCAGTTCTTC
TRBJ1-2 TRBV27 . 15 . CASSLSGQGSYGYTF TGTGCCAGCAGTTTAAGTGGGCAGGGCTCCTATGGCTACACCTTC
TRBJ2-7 TRBV2 TRBD2 14 . CASASGLPPYEQYF TGTGCCTCCGCTAGCGGTTTACCACCCTACGAGCAGTACTTC
TRBJ1-4 TRBV28 . 16 . CASRPTGWETNEKLFF TGTGCCAGCAGACCTACAGGGTGGGAAACTAATGAAAAACTGTTTTTT
TRBJ1-2 TRBV7-9 . 14 once CASSLEGYGYGYTF TGTGCCAGCAGCTTAGAAGGTTACGGCTATGGCTACACCTTC
TRBJ2-3 TRBV6-6 TRBD2 16 . CASSYSLAGGTDTQYF TGTGCCAGCAGTTACTCTCTAGCGGGGGGCACAGATACGCAGTATTTT
TRBJ2-7 TRBV5-4 . 14 . CASSPLAGEYEQYF TGTGCCAGCAGCCCCCTGGCCGGGGAGTACGAGCAGTACTTC
TRBJ2-5 TRBV5-1 TRBD2 15 . CASSVPSGGQETQYF TGCGCCAGCAGCGTCCCTAGCGGGGGCCAAGAGACCCAGTACTTC
TRBJ2-3 TRBV9 . 14 . CASSPLGAGDTQYF TGTGCCAGCAGCCCACTAGGAGCAGGAGATACGCAGTATTTT
TRBJ2-3 TRBV29-1 TRBD1 14 . CSVDDRGSTNTQYF TGCAGCGTTGACGACAGGGGATCCACAAATACGCAGTATTTT
TRBJ1-2 TRBV6-1 . 12 . CASSSGYYGYTF TGTGCCAGCAGCTCAGGCTACTATGGCTACACCTTC
TRBJ1-1 TRBV19 . 14 . CASSTSGGSTEAFF TGTGCCAGTAGTACCTCAGGAGGCAGCACTGAAGCTTTCTTT
TRBJ2-3 TRBV7-9 TRBD2 16 . CASSLASGGASDTQYF TGTGCCAGCAGCTTAGCTAGCGGGGGGGCATCGGATACGCAGTATTTT
TRBJ1-5 TRBV2 . 13 . CASRRDVDQPQHF TGTGCCAGCAGAAGGGACGTGGATCAGCCCCAGCATTTT
TRBJ2-7 TRBV6-1 . 15 . CASSSSQGHLYEQYF TGTGCCAGCAGTAGCTCGCAGGGGCATCTCTACGAGCAGTACTTC
TRBJ2-3 TRBV15 TRBD2 18 . CATSRDPSGGSGTDTQYF TGTGCCACCAGCAGAGATCCTAGCGGGGGCTCTGGCACAGATACGCAGTATTTT
TRBJ2-5 TRBV7-2 TRBD2 14 . CASTPWRGWETQYF TGTGCCAGCACGCCGTGGCGGGGGTGGGAGACCCAGTACTTC
TRBJ2-1 TRBV29-1 TRBD2 16 . CSVPNFPSGGKNEQFF TGCAGCGTCCCCAACTTTCCTAGCGGGGGGAAGAATGAGCAGTTCTTC
TRBJ2-5 TRBV5-8 . 16 . CASSLGGASREETQYF TGTGCCAGCAGCTTGGGTGGGGCTAGCCGAGAAGAGACCCAGTACTTC
TRBJ1-2 TRBV7-2 TRBD1 14 . CASTSGTGERGYTF TGTGCCAGCACCTCCGGGACAGGGGAACGAGGCTACACCTTC
TRBJ2-7 TRBV18 TRBD1 14 . CASSLGQENYEQYF TGTGCCAGCTCACTCGGACAGGAGAACTACGAGCAGTACTTC
TRBJ1-2 TRBV6-4 . 13 . CASSDLGARGYTF TGTGCCAGCAGTGACCTGGGGGCGCGCGGCTACACCTTC
TRBJ1-3 TRBV6-5 . 12 . CASRGVGNTIYF TGTGCCAGCAGGGGGGTCGGAAACACCATATATTTT
TRBJ2-2 TRBV11-3 . 14 . CASSLRAGTGELFF TGTGCCAGCAGCTTACGGGCGGGCACCGGGGAGCTGTTTTTT
TRBJ1-1 TRBV5-4 TRBD1 15 . CASSLPGQGASEAFF TGTGCCAGCAGCCTCCCGGGACAGGGGGCGAGTGAAGCTTTCTTT
TRBJ1-2 TRBV5-5 TRBD1 14 . CASSRDRGVYGYTF TGTGCCAGCAGCCGGGACAGGGGGGTCTATGGCTACACCTTC
TRBJ2-1 TRBV28 . 12 . CASQGSYNEQFF TGTGCCAGTCAGGGCTCCTACAATGAGCAGTTCTTC
TRBJ2-7 TRBV28 TRBD1 14 once CASSLLGGPYEQYF TGTGCCAGCAGTTTATTAGGGGGCCCCTACGAGCAGTACTTC
TRBJ2-2 TRBV29-1 . 14 . CSVSPGAGTGELFF TGCAGCGTTTCCCCCGGGGCGGGGACCGGGGAGCTGTTTTTT
TRBJ2-3 TRBV7-2 TRBD2 15 . CASSLAGGNADTQYF TGTGCCAGCAGCTTAGCGGGGGGGAACGCAGATACGCAGTATTTT